This T cell receptor beta chain was sequenced for a study of type 1 and type 2 diabetes patients. Study background: A total of 15 million to 20 million paired-end reads came from the whole study.

The CDR3 consists of 16 residues. The V segment lost 3 bases and the J segment 2 bases; nucleotides outside the gene matches: 9. Germline loops: CDR1 ENHRY, CDR2 SYGVKD. The PCR template was genomic DNA. A primer set of 30 forward and 13 reverse primers amplified the CDR3. One entry per CDR3 protein results from TCRdb running MiXCR on the multiplex PCR reads. Among 250,000 to 300,000 distinct CDR3 sequences, approximately 45% were seen once, and the ten largest hold approximately 14%. This clonotype was recorded a few times. The antigen remains unidentified. Broader study findings: Groups were not age- or gender-matched, which may bias interpretation. Some expanded clones seen only in T1D might occur in additional T2D or control samples.

The V and J genes are TRBV10-3 and TRBJ2-7, with 8 nucleotides matching TRBD2. This receptor was taken from a young man with type 2 diabetes. Sequenced material: peripheral blood mononuclear cells (PBMCs). DNA for the CDR3: TGTGCCATCAGTGACTACACTAGCGGATATCCCTACGAGCAGTACTTC. Its protein product is CAISDYTSGYPYEQYF.